Following are 2 T cell receptor beta chains from one sample sequenced in a study of regulatory T cells in long-lasting Graves disease (dated by TCRdb to the early 2020s). Receptor amplification or capture employed multiplex PCR. Reads for this sample came from an Illumina HiSeq 4000. CDR3 regions were amplified by Arm-PCR with iRepertoire HTBI primers to construct TCR beta libraries. In-frame beta chains were kept once TCRdb had trimmed the public reads at Q25 with fastp and called clones with MiXCR. Rows with a matching CDR3 protein are joined into one entry that keeps the most common DNA and genes. The sample table contains some 490,000 distinct CDR3 sequences; only one count was recorded for more than 10% of them. In total, the top ten clones hold more than 8% of the sample. In the paper's terms, the time point label means: newly diagnosed GD, antithyroid drugs for less than 3 months. RNA was extracted from PBMCs in TRIzol for both TCR sequencing and RNA sequencing.

Another study also made use of these data, one on T cells in Graves' hyperthyroidism and ophthalmopathy.

The material was peripheral blood mononuclear cells (PBMCs), obtained at new diagnosis, from a patient treated with antithyroid drugs. Every receptor here comes from a woman aged 25 to 39 with Graves disease. Donor details come from another sample of the same person, matched by shared clones.

This clonotype was picked up many times. The CDR3 reads CASSLGGRSFGYTF. The DNA of the CDR3 is TGTGCCAGCAGTTTGGGGGGTAGATCGTTTGGCTACACCTTC. V gene TRBV12-3 or TRBV12-4 combines with J gene TRBJ1-2, with D maybe TRBD1 (5 bases). This CDR3 contains 14 residues. The V and J ends lost 3 bases and 7 bases respectively, with 15 bases between them.

Notes on this clonotype: It is unclear where the CDR3 begins or ends on the DNA, so no DNA is shown, and the CDR3 is as TCRdb lists it. The rearrangement uses TRBV11-2 and TRBJ2-4. The germline V gene has CDR1 SGHAT and CDR2 FQNNGV. The CDR3 has 13 residues if both end residues are counted. The CDR3 spells CASSFISVGIQYF.